This TCR beta chain came from a study of T-cell memory formation after mild COVID-19. Germline CDR1 is SGHTA and CDR2 is FQGNSA. The V end was cut by 2 bases, the J end by 0 bases, with 10 bases between. The CDR3 consists of 15 residues. TCRdb passed the 5' RACE reads through MiXCR, listing each CDR3 protein once. The sample lists roughly 450,000 distinct CDR3 sequences, approximately 18% seen once, with 20% to 25% in the top ten. The sequence was collected from a man in his late teens or twenties who had mild COVID-19 (a few samples of this study predate the infection). Cell type and time point are not known. The sequenced material came from PBMCs or a T cell subset sorted from them (not recorded which). The chain couples TRBV7-2 to TRBJ1-1; weak D call: TRBD1 (6 bases). DNA of the CDR3: TGTGCCAGCAGCTTAAGGGGGGCGGTGAACACTGAAGCTTTCTTT. It translates to CASSLRGAVNTEAFF.